Only one count was recorded for the clone carrying this TCR beta chain. This record belongs to a study of control samples from healthy donors and cancer patients. Profiled with immunoSEQ multiplex PCR; TCRdb holds only in-frame clones, not every one. The sample consists of 100,000 to 150,000 clones, 80% to 95% of them appearing once. This CDR3 is 12 amino acids long. The V end lost 6 bases, the J end lost 6 bases, and 8 bases lay between the germline ends. The receptor's source is a man aged 18 to 29 in good health. Sequences were obtained from blood. The chain is built from TRBV12-3 or TRBV12-4 and TRBJ1-4; D call uncertain. The CDR3 reads CASRALDEKLFF. CDR3 DNA sequence: TGTGCCAGCAGGGCCCTCGATGAAAAACTGTTTTTT.